This section outlines one T cell receptor (beta chain) sequence together with its context. The antigen this receptor binds is unknown. Base qualities were left out, and no much larger clone turns up one base away. The data belong to a study of post-analysis software for immune sequencing data (dated by TCRdb to the mid-2010s). About the study as a whole: Relapsing-remitting, secondary progressive and progressive-relapsing multiple sclerosis were recorded as disease courses, and subtype annotation was lacking for some patients. A subset of samples was prepared in parallel using single-end sample barcoding, then pooled and co-amplified after Illumina adapter ligation. The multiple sclerosis patient repertoires were compared with under 13 previously published healthy control repertoires from donors aged about 6 to 26 years. Broad study findings and their caveats: Multiple sclerosis patients had significantly lower normalized Chao1 diversity than controls, a result that suggests substantial peripheral T-cell clonal expansion. Direct clustering with F measure revealed strong co-clustering of samples prepared in the same batch, which led to a batch-effect correction. Four or five TRBV segments, including TRBV5-6, TRBV5-1 and TRBV20-1, were significantly more frequent in patients than controls. The control group was slightly older than the multiple sclerosis patient group.

Per the germline V gene, MNHEY is the CDR1 and SVGAGI is the CDR2. From the cysteine through the phenylalanine, the CDR3 covers 20 amino acids. The CDR3 DNA has 60 bases and is translated from base 1. Germline trimming: 4 bases from V, 2 bases from J; junction bases outside gene matches: 15. To demonstrate the VDJtools post-analysis software, the study profiled TCR beta repertoires from the peripheral blood of about a dozen young patients with multiple sclerosis. The patients with multiple sclerosis were children and adolescents between 6 and 15 years of age. The protocol used for the library was PCR. The reads were generated on an Illumina HiSeq 2500. Unique molecular identifiers were incorporated into TCR beta cDNA libraries to reduce PCR and sequencing biases. Per 1 to 10 million input T cells, some 500,000 cDNA molecules were obtained, such that each molecule approximated one T cell. Patient libraries were prepared and sequenced with the same protocol used for the earlier healthy control dataset. Samples belonging to the same batch were prepared together, multiplexed and sequenced on a shared HiSeq lane. In the original analysis: MIGEC handled the raw barcoded reads, throwing out single-read molecular identifier groups before consensus assembly and CDR3 extraction. VDJtools was used for post-analysis of the clonotype tables, with diversity normalized by down-sampling every dataset to the smallest sample size. In repertoire overlap clustering, CDR3 amino acid sequences, but not nucleotide sequences, were matched to correct batch-related cross-sample contamination. TCRdb itself trimmed the public reads at Q25 with fastp, ran MiXCR and retained productive beta chains. Identical CDR3 proteins give one entry, which carries the most common genes and DNA. The authors' filters were not applied to this entry. This sample has some 690,000 distinct CDR3 sequences in its table, and approximately 60% of those were observed once. The ten top clones hold 11% of the sample.

This TCR was sampled from a girl aged 2-15 years with multiple sclerosis. Input material: blood. Recombination joined TRBV6-5 with TRBJ2-6, and 9 bases in between align with TRBD2. The CDR3 protein sequence reads: CASSSIPAGGKQAGANVLTF. DNA sequence: TGTGCCAGCAGTTCTATTCCCGCGGGGGGGAAGCAGGCTGGGGCCAACGTCCTGACTTTC.